These 3 T cell receptor beta chains were sequenced from one sample in a study of metastatic and nonmetastatic thyroid tumors (dated by TCRdb to the early 2020s). The library relied on PCR. Sequencing instrument: Illumina HiSeq 4000. The public sequencing data were trimmed at Q25 with fastp and processed into clonotypes with MiXCR by TCRdb, which kept only in-frame beta chains. Across this sample there are tens of thousands of clones, with around an eighth seen only once. 8.5% to 10% of the sample goes to the ten largest clones. No patient had received any treatment before thyroid surgery. The sequenced sample was tumor tissue. All receptors come from a female donor with papillary thyroid cancer or a benign thyroid nodule (not recorded which). Some clones in this sample may be carry-over from other donors' samples.

The table lists this clone with many counts. The rearrangement uses TRBV6-1 and TRBJ2-2; the D gene is possibly TRBD1 (7 bases). Deletions cut 1 base from V and 6 bases from J, with 12 bases between. CDR3 length: 15 amino acids. CDR1 is MNHNS, CDR2 SASEGT, per germline. The CDR3 nucleotides read TGTGCCAGCAGTGAAGGACAGGGAGGAGCCGGGGAGCTGTTTTTT. Translated, it gives CASSEGQGGAGELFF.

This clone showed up many times. The rearrangement joins TRBV20-1 to TRBJ2-2; 13 positions match TRBD2. This CDR3 contains 15 residues. V was pared by 8 bases and J by 6 bases, with 9 bases of the junction left unmatched. The germline V gene encodes CDR1 DFQATT and CDR2 SNEGSKA (reference sequence). CDR3 residues: CSSKLGLAGAGELFF. In DNA, the CDR3 is TGCAGTTCCAAACTCGGACTAGCGGGAGCCGGGGAGCTGTTTTTT.

This clone was detected many times. The chain couples TRBV18 to TRBJ2-7; D unclear. The CDR3 extends over 13 amino acids. Per germline, CDR1 KGHSH and CDR2 LQKENI. Trimming pared 0 bases from V and 3 bases from J, leaving 6 bases between. The CDR3 loop reads CASSPPPGYEQYF. CDR3 bases: TGTGCCAGCTCACCACCCCCGGGCTACGAGCAGTACTTC. The full variable domain, with the rest looked up from reference TRBV18 and TRBJ2-7, is NAGVMQNPRHLVRRRGQEARLRCSPMKGHSHVYWYRQLPEEGLKFMVYLQKENIIDESGMPKERFSAEFPKEGPSILRIQQVVRGDSAAYFCASSPPPGYEQYFGPGTRLTVT.